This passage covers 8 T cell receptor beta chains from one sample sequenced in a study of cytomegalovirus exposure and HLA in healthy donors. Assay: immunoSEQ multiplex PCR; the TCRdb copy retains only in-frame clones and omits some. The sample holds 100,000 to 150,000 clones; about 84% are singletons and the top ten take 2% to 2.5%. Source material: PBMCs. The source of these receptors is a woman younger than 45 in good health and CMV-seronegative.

The CDR3 protein is CASRQDTSYEQYF. The DNA of the CDR3 is TGTGCCAGCAGACAGGATACCTCCTACGAGCAGTACTTC. This rearrangement joins TRBV6-5 to TRBJ2-7; D perhaps matches TRBD1 (5 bases). V was shortened by 6 bases and J by 0 bases, with 9 bases between the two germline ends. The length of the CDR3 is 13 residues. Germline CDR1 and CDR2: MNHEY and SVGAGI.

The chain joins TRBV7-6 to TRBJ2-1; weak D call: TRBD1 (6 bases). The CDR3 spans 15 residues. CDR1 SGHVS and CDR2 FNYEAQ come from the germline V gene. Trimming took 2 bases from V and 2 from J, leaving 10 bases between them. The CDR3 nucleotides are TGTGCCAGCAGCTTAAGGGGGAGTCCCTACAATGAGCAGTTCTTC. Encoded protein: CASSLRGSPYNEQFF. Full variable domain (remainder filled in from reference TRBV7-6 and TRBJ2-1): GAGVSQSPRYKVTKRGQDVALRCDPISGHVSLYWYRQALGQGPEFLTYFNYEAQQDKSGLPNDRFSAERPEGSISTLTIQRTEQRDSAMYRCASSLRGSPYNEQFFGPGTRLTVL.

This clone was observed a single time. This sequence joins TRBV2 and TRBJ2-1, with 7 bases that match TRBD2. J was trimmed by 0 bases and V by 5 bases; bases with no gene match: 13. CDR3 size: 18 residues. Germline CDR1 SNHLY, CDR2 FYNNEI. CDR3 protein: CASSSLKSGASSYNEQFF. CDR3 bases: TGTGCCAGCAGTTCCCTAAAGAGCGGGGCGAGCTCCTACAATGAGCAGTTCTTC.

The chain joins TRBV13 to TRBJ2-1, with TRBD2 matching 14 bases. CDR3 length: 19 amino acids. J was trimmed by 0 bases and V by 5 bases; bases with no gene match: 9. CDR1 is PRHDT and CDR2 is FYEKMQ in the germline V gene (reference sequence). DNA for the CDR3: TGTGCCAGCAGCGCCGAGGGACTAGCGGGGGAGAGCTCCTACAATGAGCAGTTCTTC. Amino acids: CASSAEGLAGESSYNEQFF.

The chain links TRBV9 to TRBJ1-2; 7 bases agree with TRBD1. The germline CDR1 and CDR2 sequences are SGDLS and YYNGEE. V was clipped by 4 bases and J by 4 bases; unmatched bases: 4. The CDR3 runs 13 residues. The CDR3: CASSPTGVYGYTF. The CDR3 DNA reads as TGTGCCAGCAGCCCCACAGGGGTCTATGGCTACACCTTC.

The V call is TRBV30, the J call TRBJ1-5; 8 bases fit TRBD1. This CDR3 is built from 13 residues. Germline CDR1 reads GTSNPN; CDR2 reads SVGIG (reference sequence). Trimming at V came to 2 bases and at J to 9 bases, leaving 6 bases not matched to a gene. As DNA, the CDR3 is TGTGCCTGGAGTATAGACAGGGGCGGGCCCCAGCATTTT. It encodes CAWSIDRGGPQHF.

For the CDR3, the DNA is TGTGCCAGCAGCCCTGGACAGGGGCTGGAGACCCAGTACTTC. Its protein product is CASSPGQGLETQYF. V gene TRBV7-8 combines with J gene TRBJ2-5; 9 bases are a match to TRBD1. Trimming cost V 5 bases and J 5 bases; bases outside gene matches: 6. CDR3 length equals 14 residues. CDR1 is SGHVS, CDR2 FQNEAQ, per germline.

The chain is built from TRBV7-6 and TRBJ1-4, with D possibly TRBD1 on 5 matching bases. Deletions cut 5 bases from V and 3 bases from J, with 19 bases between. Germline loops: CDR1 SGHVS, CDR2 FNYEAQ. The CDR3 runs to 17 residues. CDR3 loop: CASSPIQGGGSNEKLFF. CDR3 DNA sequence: TGTGCCAGCAGCCCAATTCAGGGCGGGGGGTCTAATGAAAAACTGTTTTTT.